Below are 31 T cell receptor beta chains sequenced from a single sample in a study of response to subunit inactivated influenza vaccine. TCRdb reprocessed the RT-PCR reads with MiXCR, giving one entry per CDR3 protein. The sample records some 540,000 distinct CDR3 sequences, under 25% being singletons. In addition, the sample was reused for a study of T cells expressing NK-cell markers. This second study says: Researchers built TCR beta cDNA using 5'RACE template switching with UMIs.

The material sequenced was CD4+ T cells sorted from PBMCs, taken roughly 12 days after vaccination. The receptors originated from a man aged 50-59 years who received an inactivated influenza vaccine.

V gene TRBV4-3 combines with J gene TRBJ2-7; 8 nucleotides align to TRBD1. V dropped 3 bases and J dropped 2; count of bases not matched to a gene: 6. The CDR3 length is 15 residues. Germline-derived CDR1 and CDR2 are LGHNA and YSLEER. The CDR3 nucleotides are TGCGCCAGCAGCCAGGCCGGGGGACAGGCCTACGAGCAGTACTTC. Residues: CASSQAGGQAYEQYF.

This clonotype was counted a few times. The chain links TRBV24-1 to TRBJ2-3, with TRBD1 as a possible D gene (6 bases). Trimming stripped 7 bases from V and 0 bases from J, with 7 bases between. CDR3 length: 13 residues. The germline V gene has CDR1 KGHDR and CDR2 SFDVKD. The CDR3 loop reads CATRDSSTDTQYF. The CDR3 DNA sequence: TGTGCCACCAGGGACAGTAGCACAGATACGCAGTATTTT.

This rearrangement joins TRBV2 to TRBJ2-1, with D unclear. The CDR3 length is 12 residues. V lost 5 bases and J 6 bases, leaving 8 bases between the germline ends. The germline CDR1 and CDR2 sequences are SNHLY and FYNNEI. CDR3 DNA sequence: TGTGCCAGCAGTCCTACTGCCAATGAGCAGTTCTTC. Residues: CASSPTANEQFF.

The chain links TRBV20-1 to TRBJ2-1; TRBD2 matches 10 bases. CDR3 length: 17 residues. Germline assignment: CDR1 DFQATT and CDR2 SNEGSKA (reference sequence). The junction had 15 bases not matched to a gene; V was cut back by 6 bases and J by 4 bases. CDR3: CSAPAAGGPTGYNEQFF. The DNA for the CDR3 is TGCAGTGCACCCGCAGCGGGAGGGCCCACGGGGTACAATGAGCAGTTCTTC.

CDR3 loop: CASSDKGQGPNTEAFF. CDR3 nucleotides: TGTGCCAGCAGTGATAAGGGGCAGGGACCGAACACTGAAGCTTTCTTT. The genes are TRBV2 and TRBJ1-1; TRBD1 might be the D (5 bases). The CDR3 spans 16 residues. V gave up 3 bases and J gave up 1 base, with 15 bases separating them. Germline V gene sequence: CDR1 SNHLY, CDR2 FYNNEI.

This clonotype was counted only a few times. This chain joins TRBV20-1 and TRBJ2-5, with TRBD1 matching over 8 bases. Germline loops: CDR1 DFQATT, CDR2 SNEGSKA (reference sequence). Losses at the gene ends were 6 bases for V and 1 base for J; bases not matched to a gene: 7. The CDR3 extends over 14 amino acids. CDR3 in amino acids: CSASDRGGQETQYF. CDR3 DNA sequence: TGCAGTGCGTCAGACAGGGGCGGCCAAGAGACCCAGTACTTC.

The gene calls are TRBV29-1 and TRBJ2-7; 9 bases match TRBD2. J gave up 0 bases and V 5 bases, and 2 bases lay outside the gene matches. The CDR3 has 13 amino acids. Per germline, CDR1 SQVTM and CDR2 ANQGSEA. The CDR3 region has the DNA TGCAGCGTTCAGGGACTAGCCTCCTACGAGCAGTACTTC. Its protein product is CSVQGLASYEQYF.

This clonotype has at least ten counts. J is TRBJ1-1 and V is TRBV7-2, with D unresolved. CDR3 length equals 15 residues. CDR1 is SGHTA and CDR2 is FQGNSA in the germline V gene. Trimming cost V 0 bases and J 0 bases, with 8 bases left between them. CDR3 sequence: CASSLAWSLNTEAFF. DNA for the CDR3: TGTGCCAGCAGCTTAGCGTGGAGTTTGAACACTGAAGCTTTCTTT.

CDR3 nucleotides: TGTGCCAGCAGTAGGGGGGGAGTTTACACAGATACGCAGTATTTT. Amino acids: CASSRGGVYTDTQYF. The gene calls are TRBV12-3 or TRBV12-4 and TRBJ2-3; a possible D gene is TRBD2 (7 bases). V was cut by 5 bases and J by 2 bases, with 14 bases left in between. The CDR3 loop spans 15 amino acids.

V gene TRBV10-3 combines with J gene TRBJ2-1, with D unclear. The germline V and J ends were trimmed by 4 bases and 8 bases, with 6 bases remaining between them. This CDR3 is 11 amino acids long. CDR1 is ENHRY, CDR2 SYGVKD, per germline. This CDR3 is CAISAAYEQFF. CDR3 DNA: TGTGCCATCAGTGCGGCGTATGAGCAGTTCTTC.

This clonotype was recorded a few times. The chain employs TRBV4-2 and TRBJ2-1; 10 nucleotides align to TRBD2. The CDR3 extends over 18 amino acids. Germline V gene data show CDR1 as LGHNA and CDR2 as YNFKEQ. With V trimmed by 1 base and J by 0 bases, 6 bases remained unmatched. CDR3 protein: CASSQVSSSGSSYNEQFF. DNA of the CDR3: TGTGCCAGCAGCCAAGTGTCTTCTAGCGGGAGCTCCTACAATGAGCAGTTCTTC.

This clonotype was observed at least ten times. The gene calls are TRBV12-3 or TRBV12-4 and TRBJ2-2; possible D gene TRBD2, 7 bases. The CDR3 has 15 residues. Trimming took off 7 bases at V and 4 bases at J, with 16 bases between the two ends. The CDR3 nucleotides read TGTGCCAGCAACTTGGGAGGGGGAGGCACCGGGGAGCTGTTTTTT. Amino acid sequence: CASNLGGGGTGELFF.

This clonotype came up a few times. The J gene is TRBJ2-1, the V gene TRBV7-2; 10 positions agree with TRBD2. The CDR3 contains 17 residues. Germline CDR1 is SGHTA and CDR2 is FQGNSA. After removal of 2 bases from V and 9 bases from J, the junction contained 13 bases not matched to a gene. For the CDR3, the DNA is TGTGCCAGCAGCTTAACCATAGCGGGAGGCCCACGGCGTGAGCAGTTCTTC. Its protein product is CASSLTIAGGPRREQFF.

This clonotype occurred a few times. V usage is TRBV27 and J usage is TRBJ2-1; 7 bases fit TRBD1. CDR1 and CDR2 (germline): MNHEY, SMNVEV (reference sequence). J was trimmed by 3 bases and V by 5 bases; bases with no gene match: 10. This CDR3 has 16 residues. The CDR3 bases are TGTGCCAGCAGTCAAGCCGGGACAGTGGACTACAATGAGCAGTTCTTC. This encodes CASSQAGTVDYNEQFF.

This clonotype was detected only a few times. V and J are TRBV24-1 and TRBJ1-2; 8 bases match TRBD1. CDR1 and CDR2 from the germline V gene are KGHDR and SFDVKD. This CDR3 spans 16 amino acids. The V and J ends lost 4 bases and 0 bases, in that order; junction bases with no gene match: 6. CDR3 loop: CATSDARTGSNYGYTF. The CDR3 DNA reads as TGTGCCACCAGTGACGCCCGGACAGGGTCTAACTATGGCTACACCTTC.

This clonotype was recorded many times. The chain is built from TRBV12-3 or TRBV12-4 and TRBJ2-7, with a possible D match to TRBD1 (6 bases). V was shortened by 5 bases and J by 3 bases, with 11 bases between the two germline ends. The CDR3 spans 13 residues. The chain's CDR3 is CASSRTEYYEQYF. The CDR3 DNA reads TGTGCCAGCAGTCGGACAGAATACTACGAGCAGTACTTC.

V is TRBV28 and J is TRBJ2-1, with TRBD2 matching 12 bases. Germline lookup yields CDR1 MDHEN and CDR2 SYDVKM. This CDR3 contains 13 residues. The trim removed 2 bases at V and 12 bases at J, leaving 2 bases unmatched. The CDR3 here is CASSLPSGGVQFF. In DNA, the CDR3 is TGTGCCAGCAGTTTACCTAGCGGGGGGGTGCAGTTCTTC.

This clonotype was counted many times. The chain links TRBV7-2 to TRBJ2-4; TRBD2 matches 10 bases. The CDR3 has 15 amino acids. Germline CDR1 reads SGHTA; CDR2 reads FQGNSA. V lost 5 bases to trimming and J lost 7 bases; unmatched junction nucleotides: 8. The CDR3 DNA follows: TGTGCCAGCAGCATGGCTAGCGGGAGTAGGAACATTCAGTACTTC. Encoded protein: CASSMASGSRNIQYF.

This clonotype was picked up a small number of times. This chain joins TRBV20-1 and TRBJ1-5; D is unresolved. The CDR3 runs to 13 residues. Germline lookup yields CDR1 DFQATT and CDR2 SNEGSKA (reference sequence). V lost 4 bases and J lost 2, with 9 bases in between. The CDR3 coding sequence is TGCAGTGCTATCGGGGATCGCAATCAGCCCCAGCATTTT. Amino acid sequence: CSAIGDRNQPQHF.

This clonotype was observed many times. The chain has TRBV27 and TRBJ1-6; 8 bases align to TRBD1. Germline trimming cut 10 bases from V and 5 bases from J; bases unmatched to any gene: 4. In germline, CDR1 is MNHEY, CDR2 SMNVEV (reference sequence). CDR3 length: 13 amino acids. Here the CDR3 reads CATTGGNNSPLHF. The CDR3 DNA follows: TGTGCCACCACAGGGGGGAATAATTCACCCCTCCACTTT.

This clonotype was counted only a few times. The chain employs TRBV6-1 and TRBJ2-5; D may correspond to TRBD1 or TRBD2 (5 bases each). CDR1 and CDR2 (germline): MNHNS, SASEGT. V was shortened by 11 bases and J by 4 bases, with 14 bases between the two germline ends. This CDR3 spans 12 amino acids. CDR3 in amino acids: CAWGRQGETQYF. In nucleotides, the CDR3 is TGTGCCTGGGGACGTCAAGGAGAGACCCAGTACTTC.

The J gene is TRBJ2-7, the V gene TRBV20-1; 10 positions agree with TRBD1. CDR1 DFQATT and CDR2 SNEGSKA come from the germline V gene (reference sequence). The CDR3 spans 14 residues. Trimming at V came to 5 bases and at J to 2 bases, leaving 6 bases not matched to a gene. CDR3 coding DNA: TGCAGTGCTGGAAGGACAGGGGGTACCTACGAGCAGTACTTC. This encodes CSAGRTGGTYEQYF.

This clonotype was seen at least ten times. The rearrangement joins TRBV11-2 to TRBJ2-7; weak D call: TRBD2 (5 bases). The CDR3 consists of 20 residues. Germline V lookup: CDR1 SGHAT, CDR2 FQNNGV. The V and J ends lost 2 bases and 0 bases respectively, with 26 bases between them. CDR3 bases: TGTGCCAGCAGCTTAAGAGCTATAGGACTGCAAAGATCTAACTCCTACGAGCAGTACTTC. Translating gives CASSLRAIGLQRSNSYEQYF.

This clonotype has more than one count but fewer than ten. This rearrangement joins TRBV5-1 to TRBJ2-7, with D perhaps TRBD1 (5 bases). The CDR3 runs to 13 residues. V was cut by 4 bases and J by 6 bases, with 14 bases left in between. Germline values: CDR1 SGHRS, CDR2 YFSETQ. DNA for the CDR3: TGCGCCAGCAGCCTGGGGCAGCGTGGCGAGCAGTACTTC. This sequence encodes CASSLGQRGEQYF.

The chain is built from TRBV10-3 and TRBJ2-1; D is perhaps TRBD1 (6 bases). The CDR3 totals 16 residues. Per the germline V gene, CDR1 is ENHRY and CDR2 is SYGVKD. Trimming took off 4 bases at V and 5 bases at J, with 18 bases between the two ends. CDR3 residues: CAISGIGTPPNNEQFF. The CDR3 nucleotides read TGTGCCATCAGTGGCATCGGGACACCACCCAACAATGAGCAGTTCTTC.

This clonotype was recorded a few times. This rearrangement joins TRBV12-3 or TRBV12-4 to TRBJ2-1, with TRBD2 as a possible D gene (6 bases). V was trimmed by 7 bases and J by 6 bases, leaving 16 bases between them. CDR3 length: 14 amino acids. CDR3 amino acids: CASKLHGGSNEQFF. CDR3 DNA sequence: TGTGCCAGCAAGTTGCACGGAGGGAGCAATGAGCAGTTCTTC.

The rearrangement links TRBV25-1 to TRBJ2-7; D is possibly TRBD1 (6 bases). CDR1 and CDR2 from the germline V gene are MGHDK and SYGVNS. The CDR3 is made up of 13 amino acids. Trimming removed 5 bases at V and 5 bases at J, with 13 bases between. Here the CDR3 reads CASSRRQADEQYF. DNA for the CDR3: TGTGCCAGCAGTCGAAGACAGGCCGACGAGCAGTACTTC.

This clonotype occurred a few times. The V and J genes are TRBV4-1 and TRBJ2-1; the match to TRBD2 covers 11 bases. The CDR3 has 19 amino acids. Losses at the gene ends were 1 base for V and 1 base for J; bases not matched to a gene: 9. Germline V gene sequence: CDR1 MGHRA, CDR2 YSYEKL. The CDR3 DNA reads as TGCGCCAGCAGCCAAGGTACTAGCGGGGGAGCTCTTTCCTACAATGAGCAGTTCTTC. Protein product: CASSQGTSGGALSYNEQFF.

This clonotype came up many times. The chain joins TRBV7-2 to TRBJ2-7; unclear D gene. In germline, CDR1 is SGHTA, CDR2 FQGNSA. The CDR3 is 13 amino acids. Trimming removed 4 bases from V and 6 bases from J, with 13 bases in between. CDR3 loop: CASSSQTPGEQYF. CDR3 bases: TGTGCCAGCAGCTCACAGACCCCTGGCGAGCAGTACTTC.

The genes are TRBV16 and TRBJ2-7; D is uncertain. V lost 0 bases to trimming and J lost 2 bases, with 5 bases between them. CDR3 length: 13 amino acids. Looked up from germline, CDR1 is KGHSY and CDR2 is FQNENV. The CDR3 coding sequence is TGTGCCAGCAGCCAATCGACAACCTACGAGCAGTACTTC. This codes for CASSQSTTYEQYF.

V and J are TRBV6-5 and TRBJ2-6, with TRBD1 as a possible D gene (5 bases). The V end was cut by 2 bases, the J end by 0 bases, with 11 bases between. The CDR3 spans 17 residues. Germline V gives CDR1 MNHEY, CDR2 SVGAGI. DNA of the CDR3: TGTGCCAGCAGTTACGGGGCGCTTAGCTCTGGGGCCAACGTCCTGACTTTC. This translates into CASSYGALSSGANVLTF.